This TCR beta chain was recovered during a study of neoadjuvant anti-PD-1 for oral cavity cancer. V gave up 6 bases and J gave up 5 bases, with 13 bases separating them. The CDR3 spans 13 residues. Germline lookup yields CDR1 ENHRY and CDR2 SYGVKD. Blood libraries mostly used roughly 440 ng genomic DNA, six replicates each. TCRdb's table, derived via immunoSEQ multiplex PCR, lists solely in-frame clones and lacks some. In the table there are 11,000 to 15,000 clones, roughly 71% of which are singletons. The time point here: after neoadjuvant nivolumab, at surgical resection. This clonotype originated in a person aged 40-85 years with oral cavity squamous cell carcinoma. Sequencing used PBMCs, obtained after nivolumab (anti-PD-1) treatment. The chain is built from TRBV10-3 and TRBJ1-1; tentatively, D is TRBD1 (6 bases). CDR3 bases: TGTGCCATCAGATCGACAGGAGGGACTGAAGCTTTCTTT. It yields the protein CAIRSTGGTEAFF.